The source of this T cell receptor (beta chain) is a study of identifying expanded T cells in peripheral blood (dated by TCRdb to the late 2010s). In terms of the full investigation: Separate aliquots of the same genomic DNA pool were sequenced to produce technical replicates, and four replicates were compared in pairs.

Study-wide findings and limitations: Across all healthy donors, variance in clone template counts between approximately 2-week samples was found to increase significantly with total template count. Around 1.3 differentially abundant clones were flagged by the binomial model between technical replicates, whereas about 16.4 and 19 were flagged over approximately two weeks and four weeks, respectively. Across all healthy-donor time intervals, the beta-binomial model significantly lowered both the number of clones called differentially abundant and the false-positive rate. The authors expected biological variance in healthy repertoires might increase further over much longer intervals such as months to years.

As for this clone: Its specific antigen is unknown. Base qualities are not provided; no much larger clone lies one nucleotide away.

The immunoSEQ Assay, which relies on bias-controlled multiplex PCR amplification of genomic DNA, was used to profile TCRbeta CDR3 regions. In the paper's pipeline: The absolute abundance of each unique TCRbeta CDR3 region was quantified after sequences were collapsed and filtered. Differential abundance was assessed using a binomial (Fisher-equivalent) model and a beta-binomial model in which time-dependent variance fitted from healthy donors was added. Clones with fewer than 5 combined templates were removed, and a clone was called differentially abundant if the clone's Benjamini-Hochberg FDR was below 0.01. The form v = (b*log(k)+a)^2 was used to model beta-binomial variance as a function of total template count across the two samples. The source is immuneACCESS, and TCRdb retained only in-frame sequences with V and J called. Part of the clones is not carried over; for the studies checked, unresolved V genes explain less than half of this, and the remainder is unexplained. That table furnishes V, J and clone size, whereas the DNA furnished D and trimming. The sample has roughly 90,000 clones on record, roughly 81% of them singletons. Around 4.5% of the sample goes to the ten largest clones.

No immune events such as infections were documented for the healthy donors during the collection period. To calibrate time-dependent variance in a beta-binomial model of T-cell clone differential abundance, blood repertoires from healthy donors were used as a training cohort. The training cohort was composed of around ten healthy donors, 3 female and 7 male. An age range of roughly 29 to 65 years, with an average of about 39 years, was recorded for the donors. Whole blood was collected from each healthy donor at three time points spaced 2 to 3 weeks apart and obtained from a commercial supplier. For immunosequencing, genomic DNA was extracted from whole blood that had not been sorted. Trimming leaves V shorter by 2 bases and J shorter by 5 bases, with the junction holding 8 bases beyond the gene matches. The germline V gene encodes CDR1 SGHAT and CDR2 FQNNGV. The CDR3 contains 15 residues, cysteine and phenylalanine counted. The read is trimmed to its CDR3 DNA, 45 bases read in frame from base 1.

This receptor was obtained from a person aged 18-70 years in good health. The sample comprised blood. This sequence uses TRBV11-2 and TRBJ2-7; TRBD2 aligns with 8 central bases. This receptor carries the CDR3 CASSLTSGGSHEQYF. Read as DNA, the sequence is TGTGCCAGCAGCTTAACGAGCGGGGGATCCCACGAGCAGTACTTC.